The 5 T cell receptor beta chains presented below share a single source sample, sequenced in a study of T and B cells in COVID-19 patients. Each TRB amplification used roughly 230-550 ng of genomic DNA from blood. Multiplex PCR with BIOMED2 TRB-A/B primer pools amplified TRB rearrangements. TCRdb re-called the multiplex PCR reads with MiXCR, one entry per CDR3 protein. The profile shows roughly 2,300 distinct CDR3 sequences, roughly 29% of them singletons. Sequencing was carried out using blood. Receptor source: a human donor with active COVID-19.

The rearrangement links TRBV20-1 to TRBJ1-1; possibly TRBD1 for D (5 bases). Germline assignment: CDR1 DFQATT and CDR2 SNEGSKA (reference sequence). This CDR3 has 14 amino acids. The V gene lost 3 bases and the J gene lost 0 bases, with 11 bases spanning the gap. The CDR3 nucleotides read TGCAGTGCTAGTGCAGGGTTTATGAACACTGAAGCTTTCTTT. Translation gives CSASAGFMNTEAFF.

By its share, this clonotype is medium-sized (0.01 to 0.1%). The chain has TRBV5-4 and TRBJ1-6, with D hard to call. Looked up from germline, CDR1 is SGHNT and CDR2 is YYREEE (reference sequence). V was trimmed by 0 bases and J by 7 bases, leaving 17 bases between them. This CDR3 is built from 17 residues. The chain's CDR3 is CASSLARERSLNSPLHF. CDR3 in DNA: TGTGCCAGCAGCTTGGCCCGCGAACGGTCCCTAAATTCACCCCTCCACTTT. The variable domain in full, completed from reference TRBV5-4 and TRBJ1-6, reads ETGVTQSPTHLIKTRGQQVTLRCSSQSGHNTVSWYQQALGQGPQFIFQYYREEENGRGNFPPRFSGLQFPNYSSELNVNALELDDSALYLCASSLARERSLNSPLHFGNGTRLTVT.

This clonotype was counted a few times. This chain joins TRBV6-2 or TRBV6-3 and TRBJ2-2; D is ambiguous. This CDR3 is built from 13 residues. V lost 7 bases and J lost 8, with 14 bases in between. The germline V gene has CDR1 MNHEY and CDR2 SVGEGT. The DNA of the CDR3 is TGTGCCAGCAAAGACCAGAAACGTGGGGAGCTGTTTTTT. Its translation: CASKDQKRGELFF.

This clonotype is medium-sized in the sample. The V gene is TRBV15, the J gene TRBJ2-3, with 7 bases fitting TRBD2. Trimming took 4 bases from V and 5 from J; bases not matched to a gene: 12. Germline CDR1 is LNHNV and CDR2 is YYDKDF (reference sequence). The CDR3 totals 16 residues. The CDR3: CATSNPGGSGLDTQYF. The CDR3 DNA follows: TGTGCCACCAGCAACCCCGGGGGGTCCGGGTTAGATACGCAGTATTTT.

Turning to this clonotype: This could be a read error, since a much larger clone is one nucleotide away. V is TRBV6-1 and J is TRBJ2-4; D uncertain. Trimming left V 1 base short and J 4 bases short, with 14 bases between. This CDR3 region has 16 residues. CDR1 is MNHNS and CDR2 is SASEGT in the germline V gene. The CDR3 reads CASSEEITARKNIQYF. CDR3 nucleotide sequence: TGTGCCAGCAGTGAAGAGATAACAGCCAGGAAAAACATTCAGTACTTC.